What follows are 6 T cell receptor beta chains derived from one specimen sequenced in a study of vaccination and CD4 T cells after COVID-19 (dated by TCRdb to 2022 to 2024). No antigen has been assigned to these receptors. Receptor libraries were prepared by PCR. Sequencing instrument: Illumina iSeq 100. At the Johns Hopkins FTIC core, DNA from the cultured CD4+ T cells underwent TCR sequencing with the Oncomine TCR Beta short-read assay. TCRdb ran its own pipeline on the public reads, namely fastp trimming at Q25 and MiXCR clone calling, and kept in-frame beta chains. Entries are consolidated by CDR3 protein sequence, retaining the most common genes and DNA. In this sample the table shows 13,000 to 15,000 distinct CDR3 sequences, nearly 75% of which occur a single time. The top ten clonotypes cover 15% to 20% of the sample. The sample's treatment or condition label is to be understood as: approximately nine-day PBMC culture with coronavirus spike peptide pools or control peptides (ViraFEST assay).

The sequenced sample was CD4+ T cells from blood, cultured in vitro. The receptors were gathered from a human donor who had recovered from COVID-19.

The CDR3 sequence: CASSSPPDRGNNQPQHF. The CDR3 DNA is TGTGCCAGCAGTTCCCCTCCGGACAGGGGGAACAATCAGCCCCAGCATTTT. J is TRBJ1-5 and V is TRBV28, with 10 bases that match TRBD1. Germline loops: CDR1 MDHEN, CDR2 SYDVKM. Trimming cost V 4 bases and J 3 bases; bases outside gene matches: 9. This CDR3 is 17 amino acids long.

CDR3 loop: CASSRLGGGQYF. In nucleotides, the CDR3 is TGTGCCAGCAGCAGGCTCGGGGGAGGGCAGTACTTC. The chain couples TRBV5-4 to TRBJ2-7; maybe TRBD2 (6 bases). There are 12 residues in the CDR3. Germline loops: CDR1 SGHNT, CDR2 YYREEE (reference sequence). The V and J ends lost 4 bases and 9 bases respectively, with 14 bases between them.

The table lists this clonotype with a few counts. J is TRBJ2-5 and V is TRBV27; the match to TRBD2 covers 11 bases. J was trimmed by 5 bases and V by 2 bases; bases with no gene match: 13. Germline CDR1 is MNHEY and CDR2 is SMNVEV (reference sequence). The CDR3 contains 18 residues. The CDR3 region is CASSLTPLSGRALETQYF. CDR3 bases: TGTGCCAGCAGTTTAACCCCCCTTAGCGGGAGGGCCCTGGAGACCCAGTACTTC.

This clonotype came up a few times. This sequence joins TRBV20-1 and TRBJ2-5; 9 nucleotides align to TRBD1. CDR1 DFQATT and CDR2 SNEGSKA come from the germline V gene (reference sequence). The CDR3 is made up of 15 amino acids. J lost 5 bases, V lost 5 bases, and 12 bases had no gene match. The CDR3 sequence: CSAHIRGQGRETQYF. The CDR3 DNA is TGCAGTGCTCACATTAGAGGACAGGGGCGCGAGACCCAGTACTTC.

J is TRBJ2-3 and V is TRBV18, with 9 bases lining up with TRBD1. The CDR3 runs to 14 residues. Looked up from germline, CDR1 is KGHSH and CDR2 is LQKENI. J lost 6 bases, V lost 4 bases, and 5 bases had no gene match. The CDR3 DNA sequence: TGTGCCAGCTCACAGGACAGGGGAGGCGATACGCAGTATTTT. It codes for CASSQDRGGDTQYF.

The gene calls are TRBV27 and TRBJ1-2; 9 bases match TRBD1. This CDR3 has 15 amino acids. The V gene's germline CDR1 is MNHEY and CDR2 SMNVEV (reference sequence). Germline trimming cut 2 bases from V and 7 bases from J; bases unmatched to any gene: 8. CDR3 protein: CASSLGTGGVSGYTF. The CDR3 bases are TGTGCCAGCAGTTTAGGTACAGGGGGCGTGTCTGGCTACACCTTC.